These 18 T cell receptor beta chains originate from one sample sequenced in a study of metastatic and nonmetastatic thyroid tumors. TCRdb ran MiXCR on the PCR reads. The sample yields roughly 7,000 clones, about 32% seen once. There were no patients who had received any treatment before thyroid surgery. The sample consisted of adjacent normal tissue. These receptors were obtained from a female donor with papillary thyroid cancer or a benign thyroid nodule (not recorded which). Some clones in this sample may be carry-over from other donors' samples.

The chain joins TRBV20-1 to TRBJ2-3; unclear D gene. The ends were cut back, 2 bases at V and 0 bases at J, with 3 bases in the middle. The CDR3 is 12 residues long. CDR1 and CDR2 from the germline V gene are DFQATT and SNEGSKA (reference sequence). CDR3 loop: CSARPSTDTQYF. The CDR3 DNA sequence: TGCAGTGCTAGACCTAGCACAGATACGCAGTATTTT.

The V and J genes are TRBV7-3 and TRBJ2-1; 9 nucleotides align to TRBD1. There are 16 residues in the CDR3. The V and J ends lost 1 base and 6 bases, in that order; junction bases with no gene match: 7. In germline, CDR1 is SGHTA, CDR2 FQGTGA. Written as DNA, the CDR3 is TGTGCCAGCAGCTTAAGGGCGGGGGACAGGGCCAATGAGCAGTTCTTC. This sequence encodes CASSLRAGDRANEQFF.

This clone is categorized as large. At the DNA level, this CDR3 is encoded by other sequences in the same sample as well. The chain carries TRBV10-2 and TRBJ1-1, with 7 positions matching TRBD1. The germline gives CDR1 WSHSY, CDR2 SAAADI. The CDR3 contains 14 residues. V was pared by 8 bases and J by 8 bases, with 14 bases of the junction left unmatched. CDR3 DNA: TGCGCCAGCTCTTGGACAGGAACGAAGGGGGAAGCTTTCTTT. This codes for CASSWTGTKGEAFF.

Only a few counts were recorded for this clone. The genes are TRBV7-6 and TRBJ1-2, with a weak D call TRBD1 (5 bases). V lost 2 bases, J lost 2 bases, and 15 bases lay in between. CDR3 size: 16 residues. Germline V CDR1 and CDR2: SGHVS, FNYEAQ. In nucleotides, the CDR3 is TGTGCCAGCAGCTTACAAATGGGACGCCAGAACTATGGCTACACCTTC. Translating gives CASSLQMGRQNYGYTF.

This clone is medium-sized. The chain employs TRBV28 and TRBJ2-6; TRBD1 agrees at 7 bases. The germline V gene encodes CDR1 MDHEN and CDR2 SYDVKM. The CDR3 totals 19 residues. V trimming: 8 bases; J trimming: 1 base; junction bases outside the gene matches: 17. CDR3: CASDSLSGQATSGANVLTF. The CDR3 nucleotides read TGTGCCAGCGATTCCCTTAGTGGACAGGCGACTTCTGGGGCCAACGTCCTGACTTTC. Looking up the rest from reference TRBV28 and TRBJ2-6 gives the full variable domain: DVKVTQSSRYLVKRTGEKVFLECVQDMDHENMFWYRQDPGLGLRLIYFSYDVKMKEKGDIPEGYSVSREKKERFSLILESASTNQTSMYLCASDSLSGQATSGANVLTFGAGSRLTVL.

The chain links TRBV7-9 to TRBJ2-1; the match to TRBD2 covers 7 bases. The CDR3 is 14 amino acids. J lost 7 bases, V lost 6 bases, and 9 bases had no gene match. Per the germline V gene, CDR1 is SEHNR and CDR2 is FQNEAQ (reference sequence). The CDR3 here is CASSDHGGRNEQFF. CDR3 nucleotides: TGTGCCAGCAGTGACCACGGCGGGAGAAATGAGCAGTTCTTC.

CDR3 in amino acids: CASIPGLASLSYEQYF. The CDR3 DNA reads as TGTGCCAGCATTCCCGGACTAGCGTCTCTCTCCTACGAGCAGTACTTC. The chain joins TRBV6-1 to TRBJ2-7, with 9 bases identical to TRBD2. The CDR3 is made up of 16 amino acids. Losses at the gene ends were 7 bases for V and 0 bases for J; bases not matched to a gene: 10. The germline V gene encodes CDR1 MNHNS and CDR2 SASEGT.

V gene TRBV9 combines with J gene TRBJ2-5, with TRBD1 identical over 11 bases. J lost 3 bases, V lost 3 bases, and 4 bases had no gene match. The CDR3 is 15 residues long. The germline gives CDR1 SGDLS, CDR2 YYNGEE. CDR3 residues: CASSAGQGGKETQYF. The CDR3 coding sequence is TGTGCCAGCAGCGCGGGACAGGGGGGAAAAGAGACCCAGTACTTC.

This CDR3 reads CASSHLLGTTAYEQYF. The CDR3 DNA reads as TGTGCCAGCAGTCATCTTTTGGGGACTACCGCCTACGAGCAGTACTTC. This chain links TRBV28 with TRBJ2-7; 7 bases are a match to TRBD2. The junction had 12 bases not matched to a gene; V was cut back by 5 bases and J by 2 bases. The V gene's germline CDR1 is MDHEN and CDR2 SYDVKM. The CDR3 totals 16 residues.

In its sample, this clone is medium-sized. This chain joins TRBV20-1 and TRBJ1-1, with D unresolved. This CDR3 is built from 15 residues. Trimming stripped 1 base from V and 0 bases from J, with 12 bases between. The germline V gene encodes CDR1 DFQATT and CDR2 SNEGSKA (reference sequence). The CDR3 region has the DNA TGCAGTGCTAGAGGGTCCGGACTTATGAACACTGAAGCTTTCTTT. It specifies CSARGSGLMNTEAFF.

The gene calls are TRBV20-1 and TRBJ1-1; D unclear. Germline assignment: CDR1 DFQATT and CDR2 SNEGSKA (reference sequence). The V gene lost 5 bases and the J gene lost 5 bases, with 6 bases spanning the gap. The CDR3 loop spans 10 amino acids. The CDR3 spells CSALGTEAFF. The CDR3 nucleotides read TGCAGTGCTCTGGGTACTGAAGCTTTCTTT.

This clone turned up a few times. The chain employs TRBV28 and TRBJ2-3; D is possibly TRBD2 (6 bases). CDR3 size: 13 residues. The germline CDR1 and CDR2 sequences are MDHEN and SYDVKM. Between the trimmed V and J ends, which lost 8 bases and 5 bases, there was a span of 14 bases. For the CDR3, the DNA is TGTGCCAGCTGCCGGCGGGATTTAGATACGCAGTATTTT. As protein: CASCRRDLDTQYF.

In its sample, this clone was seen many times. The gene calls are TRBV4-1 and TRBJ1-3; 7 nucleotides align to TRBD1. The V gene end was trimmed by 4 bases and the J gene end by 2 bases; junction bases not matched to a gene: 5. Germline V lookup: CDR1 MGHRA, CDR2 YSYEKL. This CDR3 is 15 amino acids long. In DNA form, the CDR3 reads TGCGCCAGCAGCCGCACAACAGGGGCTGGAAACACCATATATTTT. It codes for CASSRTTGAGNTIYF.

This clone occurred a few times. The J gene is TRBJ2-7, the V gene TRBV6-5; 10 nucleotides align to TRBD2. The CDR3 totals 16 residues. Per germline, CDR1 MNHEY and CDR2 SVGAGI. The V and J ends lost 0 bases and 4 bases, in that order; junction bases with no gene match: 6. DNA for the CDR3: TGTGCCAGCAGTTACTCAGGCCTAGCGGGAGCTTACGAGCAGTACTTC. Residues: CASSYSGLAGAYEQYF.

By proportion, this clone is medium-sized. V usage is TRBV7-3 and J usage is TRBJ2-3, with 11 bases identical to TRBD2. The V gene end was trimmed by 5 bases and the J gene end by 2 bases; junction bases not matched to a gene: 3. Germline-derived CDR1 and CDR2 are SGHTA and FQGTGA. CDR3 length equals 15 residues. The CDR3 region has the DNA TGTGCCAGCAGCCGGGGACTAGCGGACACAGATACGCAGTATTTT. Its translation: CASSRGLADTDTQYF.

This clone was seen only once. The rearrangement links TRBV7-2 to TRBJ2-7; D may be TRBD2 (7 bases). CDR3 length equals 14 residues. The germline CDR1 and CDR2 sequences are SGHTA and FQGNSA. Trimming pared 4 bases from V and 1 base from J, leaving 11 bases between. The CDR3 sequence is CASSSGGPSYEQYF. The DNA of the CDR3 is TGTGCCAGCAGCTCCGGGGGGCCATCCTACGAGCAGTACTTC.

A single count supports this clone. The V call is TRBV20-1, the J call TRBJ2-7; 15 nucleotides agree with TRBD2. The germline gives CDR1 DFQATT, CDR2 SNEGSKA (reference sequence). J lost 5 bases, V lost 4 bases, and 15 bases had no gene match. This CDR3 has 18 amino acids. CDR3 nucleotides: TGCAGTGCTATTAAGGGATTTCCGGGACTAGCGGGAGGAGACGAGCAGTACTTC. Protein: CSAIKGFPGLAGGDEQYF.

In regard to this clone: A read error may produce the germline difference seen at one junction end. CDR3 in amino acids: CASSVALAVEFVTDTQCF. CDR3 DNA sequence: TGTGCCAGCAGCGTAGCCCTAGCGGTGGAATTTGTCACAGATACGCAGTGTTTT. The V gene is TRBV9, the J gene TRBJ2-3; 7 positions agree with TRBD2. CDR3 length: 18 amino acids. CDR1 and CDR2 from the germline V gene are SGDLS and YYNGEE.